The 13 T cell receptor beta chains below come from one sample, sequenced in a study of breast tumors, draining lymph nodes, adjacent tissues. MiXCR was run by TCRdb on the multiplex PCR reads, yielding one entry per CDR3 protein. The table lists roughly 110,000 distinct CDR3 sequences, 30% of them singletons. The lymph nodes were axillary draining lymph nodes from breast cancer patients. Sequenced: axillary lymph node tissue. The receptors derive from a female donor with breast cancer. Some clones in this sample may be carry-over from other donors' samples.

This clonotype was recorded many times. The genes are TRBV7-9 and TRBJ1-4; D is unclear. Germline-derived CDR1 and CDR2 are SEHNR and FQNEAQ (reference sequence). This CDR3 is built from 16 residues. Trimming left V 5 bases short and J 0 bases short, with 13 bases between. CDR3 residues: CASSLRTVATNEKLFF. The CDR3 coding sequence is TGTGCCAGCAGCCTACGGACGGTTGCAACTAATGAAAAACTGTTTTTT.

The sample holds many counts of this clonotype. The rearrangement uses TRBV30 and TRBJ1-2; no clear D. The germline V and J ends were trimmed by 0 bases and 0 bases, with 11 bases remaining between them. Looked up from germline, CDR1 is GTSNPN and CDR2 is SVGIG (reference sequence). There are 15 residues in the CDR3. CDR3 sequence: CAWSVLSKPNYGYTF. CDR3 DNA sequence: TGTGCCTGGAGTGTACTTTCGAAACCTAACTATGGCTACACCTTC.

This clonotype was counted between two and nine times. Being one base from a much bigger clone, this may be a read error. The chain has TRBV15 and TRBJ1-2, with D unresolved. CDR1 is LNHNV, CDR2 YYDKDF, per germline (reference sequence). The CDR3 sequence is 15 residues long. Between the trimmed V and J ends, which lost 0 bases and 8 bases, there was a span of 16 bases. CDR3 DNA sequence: TGTGCCACCAGCAGAGAAGCCGCCGGGTATAAGGGCTACACCTTC. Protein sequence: CATSREAAGYKGYTF.

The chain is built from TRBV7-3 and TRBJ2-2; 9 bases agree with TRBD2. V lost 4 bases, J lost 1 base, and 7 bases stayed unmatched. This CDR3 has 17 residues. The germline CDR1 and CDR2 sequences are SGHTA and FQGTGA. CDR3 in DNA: TGTGCCAGCAGCTCCCAATGGCGGGGGGGGAACACCGGGGAGCTGTTTTTT. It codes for CASSSQWRGGNTGELFF.

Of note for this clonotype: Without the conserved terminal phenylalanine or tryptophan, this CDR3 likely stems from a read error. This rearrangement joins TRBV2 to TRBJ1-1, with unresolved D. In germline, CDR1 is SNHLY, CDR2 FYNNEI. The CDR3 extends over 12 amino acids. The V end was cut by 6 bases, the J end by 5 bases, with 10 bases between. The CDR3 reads CASRGFQTEAFL. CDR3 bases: TGTGCCAGCAGAGGGTTTCAGACTGAAGCTTTCCTT.

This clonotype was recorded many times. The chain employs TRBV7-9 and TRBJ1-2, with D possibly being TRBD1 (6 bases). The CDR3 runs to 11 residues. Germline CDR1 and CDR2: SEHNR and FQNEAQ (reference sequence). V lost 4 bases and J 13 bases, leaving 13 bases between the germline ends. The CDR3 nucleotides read TGTGCCAGCAGCTCGGGGGCTTATCTCACCTTC. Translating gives CASSSGAYLTF. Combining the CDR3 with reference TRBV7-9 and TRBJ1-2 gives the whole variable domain DTGVSQNPRHKITKRGQNVTFRCDPISEHNRLYWYRQTLGQGPEFLTYFQNEAQLEKSRLLSDRFSAERPKGSFSTLEIQRTEQGDSAMYLCASSSGAYLTFGSGTRLTVV.

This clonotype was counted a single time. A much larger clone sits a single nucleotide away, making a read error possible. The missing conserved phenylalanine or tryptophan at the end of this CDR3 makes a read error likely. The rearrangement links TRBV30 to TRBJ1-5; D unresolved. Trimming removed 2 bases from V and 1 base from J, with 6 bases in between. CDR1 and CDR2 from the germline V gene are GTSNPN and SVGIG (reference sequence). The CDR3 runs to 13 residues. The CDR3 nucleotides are TGTGCCTGGAGTCCAGACAGCAATCAGCCCCAGCATCTT. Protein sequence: CAWSPDSNQPQHL.

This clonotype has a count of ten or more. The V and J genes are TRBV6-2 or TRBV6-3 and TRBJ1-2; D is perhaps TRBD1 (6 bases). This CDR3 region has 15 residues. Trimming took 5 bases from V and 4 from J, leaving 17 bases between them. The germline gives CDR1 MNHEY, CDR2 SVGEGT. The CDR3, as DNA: TGTGCCAGCAGTCTACAGGGCCTAATAATCTATGGCTACACCTTC. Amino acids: CASSLQGLIIYGYTF.

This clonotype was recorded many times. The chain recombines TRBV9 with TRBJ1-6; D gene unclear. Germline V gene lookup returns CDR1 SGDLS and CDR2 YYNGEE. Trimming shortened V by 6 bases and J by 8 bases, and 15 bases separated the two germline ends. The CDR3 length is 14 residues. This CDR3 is CASTPFLNDSPLHF. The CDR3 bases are TGTGCCAGCACCCCGTTCCTGAATGATTCACCCCTCCACTTT.

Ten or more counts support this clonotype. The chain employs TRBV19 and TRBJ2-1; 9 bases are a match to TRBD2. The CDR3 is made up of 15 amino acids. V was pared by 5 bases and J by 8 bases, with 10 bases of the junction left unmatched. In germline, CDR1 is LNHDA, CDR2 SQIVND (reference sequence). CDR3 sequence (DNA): TGTGCCAGTAGTTCCCTTAGCGGGAGCACCGATGAGCAGTTCTTC. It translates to CASSSLSGSTDEQFF.

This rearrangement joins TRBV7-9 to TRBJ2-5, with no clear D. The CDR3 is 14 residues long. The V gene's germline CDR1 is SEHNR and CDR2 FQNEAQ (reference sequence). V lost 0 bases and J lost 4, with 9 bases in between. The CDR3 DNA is TGTGCCAGCAGCTTAGCCCAGTACCGAGAGACCCAGTACTTC. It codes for CASSLAQYRETQYF. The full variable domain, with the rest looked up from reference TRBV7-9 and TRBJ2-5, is DTGVSQNPRHKITKRGQNVTFRCDPISEHNRLYWYRQTLGQGPEFLTYFQNEAQLEKSRLLSDRFSAERPKGSFSTLEIQRTEQGDSAMYLCASSLAQYRETQYFGPGTRLLVL.

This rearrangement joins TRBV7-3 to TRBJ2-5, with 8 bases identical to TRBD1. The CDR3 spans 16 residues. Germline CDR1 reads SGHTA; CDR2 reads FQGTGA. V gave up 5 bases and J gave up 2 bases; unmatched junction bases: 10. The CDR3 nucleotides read TGTGCCAGCAGCACCGGACAGGGCGGGTGGCAAGAGACCCAGTACTTC. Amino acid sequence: CASSTGQGGWQETQYF.

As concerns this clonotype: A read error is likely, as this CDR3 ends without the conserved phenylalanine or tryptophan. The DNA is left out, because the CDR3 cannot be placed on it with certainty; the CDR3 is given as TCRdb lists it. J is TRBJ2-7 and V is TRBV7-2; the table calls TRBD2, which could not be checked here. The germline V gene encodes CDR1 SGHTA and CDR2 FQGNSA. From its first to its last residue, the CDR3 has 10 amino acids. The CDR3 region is CASSLIPLAG.